This T cell receptor beta chain originates from a study of vaccination effects on CD4 cells after COVID-19. Viral peptide pools were used in the ViraFEST assay to expand antigen-specific CD4+ T cells, and sequencing came afterward. Researchers isolated CD4+ T cells once about 11 days of culture had elapsed. Researchers reported culturing 1.5 million to 2 million PBMC in each well, adding around 9.6 IU/ml IL-2 and approximately 10 ug/ml peptides. Regarding this clone: The antigen is unknown.

Repertoires were generated with immunoSEQ multiplex PCR, while TCRdb's copy carries only in-frame clones and drops some. The table includes about 79,000 clones, around 70% detected once. V was shortened by 6 bases and J by 4 bases, with 16 bases between the two germline ends. This CDR3 has 15 amino acids. Germline CDR1 SNHLY, CDR2 FYNNEI. The TCR was taken from a human donor who received a COVID-19 vaccine. Sequencing used CD4+ T cells from PBMCs cultured with HCoV-229E spike peptides, obtained before COVID-19 vaccination. This chain links TRBV2 with TRBJ1-5; a weak D match, TRBD1 (6 bases). The CDR3 reads CASSYSGGPNQPQHF. CDR3 sequence (DNA): TGTGCCAGCAGCTATTCGGGGGGCCCAAATCAGCCCCAGCATTTT.